This TCR beta chain was observed in a study of beta chain features in type 1 diabetes. Study-wide background: No age, gender or cell yield differences were seen between patients and healthy donors. Taken together, all samples contributed some 100 million examined sorted cells.

For this clone: No antigen is known for it. Distinct nucleotide sequences in the sample also encode this CDR3.

The CDR3 extends over 14 amino acids. V lost 10 bases and J lost 4; bases outside the gene matches: 12. Study findings and constraints: cDNA-based sequencing might over-represent cells highly expressing TCR. A closer apparent resemblance between naive, central memory and Treg TCRB repertoires was seen in patients than in healthy donors.

The authors reverse transcribed all of the isolated RNA, so sequencing captured expressed TCRB transcripts. Some clones are missing from TCRdb's copy, which holds only in-frame ones; the method was immunoSEQ multiplex PCR. The sample records under 950,000 clones, 17% being singletons. Material: naive CD4+ T cells from blood. This sequence originates from a woman under 30 in good health. V is TRBV23-1 and J is TRBJ2-7, with 8 bases identical to TRBD1. TRBV23-1 is assigned to the ORF class and has an uncertain function. CDR3 region: CANLRDRSRYEQYF. CDR3 nucleotide sequence: TGCGCCAATCTACGGGACAGGTCTAGGTACGAGCAGTACTTC.